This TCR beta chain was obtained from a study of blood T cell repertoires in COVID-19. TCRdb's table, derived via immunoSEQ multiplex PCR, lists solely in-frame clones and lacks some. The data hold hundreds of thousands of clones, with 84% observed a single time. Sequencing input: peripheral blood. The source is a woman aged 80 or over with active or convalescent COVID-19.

The CDR3: CASSIELSTGELFF. In DNA, the CDR3 is TGTGCCAGTAGTATAGAACTCTCCACCGGGGAGCTGTTTTTT. The rearrangement links TRBV19 to TRBJ2-2; unclear D gene. This CDR3 is built from 14 residues. Germline assignment: CDR1 LNHDA and CDR2 SQIVND (reference sequence). With 0 bases removed from V and 4 bases from J, the gap between germline ends came to 6 bases.